A single sample gave rise to the 29 T cell receptor beta chains below, sequenced in a study of T-cell memory formation after mild COVID-19. Each CDR3 protein gets one entry after TCRdb re-called the 5' RACE reads with MiXCR. The repertoire consists of about 400,000 distinct CDR3 sequences, with 20% to 25% occurring once and the leading ten covering 8.8%. Sequenced material: PBMCs or a T cell subset sorted from them (not recorded which). These receptors came from an adult woman who had mild COVID-19 (a few samples of this study predate the infection). Cell type and time point are not known.

This clonotype came up once. This sequence joins TRBV30 and TRBJ1-4; D perhaps matches TRBD1 (6 bases). Germline V CDR1 and CDR2: GTSNPN, SVGIG (reference sequence). The V and J ends lost 2 bases and 11 bases respectively, with 24 bases between them. The CDR3 runs 16 residues. The CDR3 DNA is TGTGCCTGGAGTCCGCCCACACAGGGTCTTCGAGGGAAACTGTTTTTT. Encoded protein: CAWSPPTQGLRGKLFF.

The J gene is TRBJ2-1, the V gene TRBV9; D ambiguous. This CDR3 is 12 amino acids long. The V end was cut by 1 base, the J end by 9 bases, with 8 bases between. Per the germline V gene, CDR1 is SGDLS and CDR2 is YYNGEE. In DNA form, the CDR3 reads TGTGCCAGCAGCGTACCGAGTTCTGAGCAGTTCTTC. It specifies CASSVPSSEQFF.

V gene TRBV19 combines with J gene TRBJ2-3; 10 positions match TRBD1. V dropped 5 bases and J dropped 1; count of bases not matched to a gene: 15. CDR3 length equals 19 residues. The germline V gene encodes CDR1 LNHDA and CDR2 SQIVND (reference sequence). This chain's CDR3 is CASSPGQGFAALRTDTQYF. In DNA, the CDR3 is TGTGCCAGTAGTCCGGGACAGGGGTTTGCGGCACTTCGCACAGATACGCAGTATTTT. The entire variable domain, with the rest obtained from reference TRBV19 and TRBJ2-3, is as follows: DGGITQSPKYLFRKEGQNVTLSCEQNLNHDAMYWYRQDPGQGLRLIYYSQIVNDFQKGDIAEGYSVSREKKESFPLTVTSAQKNPTAFYLCASSPGQGFAALRTDTQYFGPGTRLTVL.

The chain carries TRBV12-3 or TRBV12-4 and TRBJ1-1; unclear D gene. V shed 5 bases and J shed 1 base, with 14 bases lying between them. This CDR3 has 15 residues. This CDR3 is CASSPQESSNTEAFF. CDR3 coding DNA: TGTGCCAGCAGTCCTCAGGAGTCCTCGAACACTGAAGCTTTCTTT.

Regarding this clonotype: One junction end disagrees with the germline gene, perhaps due to a read error. This chain connects TRBV7-8 to TRBJ1-2; 9 nucleotides agree with TRBD1. In germline, CDR1 is SGHVS, CDR2 FQNEAQ. The CDR3 covers 14 residues. The CDR3 here is CASSSDRGPYSYTF. DNA for the CDR3: TGTGCCAGCAGCTCGGACAGGGGTCCCTATAGCTACACCTTC. The full variable domain, rest sourced from reference TRBV7-8 and TRBJ1-2, is GAGVSQSPRYKVAKRGQDVALRCDPISGHVSLFWYQQALGQGPEFLTYFQNEAQLDKSGLPSDRFFAERPEGSVSTLKIQRTQQEDSAVYLCASSSDRGPYSYTFGSGTRLTVV.

The rearrangement uses TRBV6-4 and TRBJ1-6, with D unclear. Germline V gene lookup returns CDR1 MRHNA and CDR2 SNTAGT. This CDR3 comprises 13 residues. Trimming stripped 2 bases from V and 4 bases from J, with 3 bases between. CDR3 DNA: TGTGCCAGCAGTGACGTATATAATTCACCCCTCCACTTT. This codes for CASSDVYNSPLHF.

This clonotype was seen only a few times. The rearrangement joins TRBV7-9 to TRBJ2-3; D may be TRBD1 (5 bases). The CDR3 loop spans 14 amino acids. Trimming removed 8 bases at V and 4 bases at J, with 16 bases between. Looked up from germline, CDR1 is SEHNR and CDR2 is FQNEAQ (reference sequence). CDR3 in amino acids: CASGRQGGADTQYF. Written as DNA, the CDR3 is TGTGCCAGCGGACGCCAGGGTGGCGCAGATACGCAGTATTTT.

The sample holds one count of this clonotype. The CDR3 region has the DNA TGCGCCAGCAGCCAAGCTGGACAGGGGGCGCGTGAGCAGTACTTC. It encodes CASSQAGQGAREQYF. This chain joins TRBV4-1 and TRBJ2-7; TRBD1 agrees at 11 bases. CDR1 and CDR2 (germline): MGHRA, YSYEKL. The junction had 6 bases not matched to a gene; V was cut back by 1 base and J by 7 bases. CDR3 length: 15 residues.

This clonotype was seen repeatedly, ten times or more. V is TRBV6-2 or TRBV6-3 and J is TRBJ1-2, with TRBD1 matching 8 bases. J gave up 1 base and V 6 bases, and 4 bases lay outside the gene matches. The CDR3 sequence is 14 residues long. Germline CDR1 is MNHEY and CDR2 is SVGEGT. The CDR3 DNA reads TGTGCCAGCAGACAGGGGGTCGGTAACTATGGCTACACCTTC. Translating it yields CASRQGVGNYGYTF.

Only one count was recorded for this clonotype. The V and J genes are TRBV27 and TRBJ1-1; D may be TRBD1 (5 bases). Trimming took off 0 bases at V and 4 bases at J, with 9 bases between the two ends. The CDR3 is 14 amino acids. Germline V gene lookup returns CDR1 MNHEY and CDR2 SMNVEV (reference sequence). The CDR3: CASSLSLGGTEAFF. As DNA, the CDR3 is TGTGCCAGCAGTTTATCCTTGGGGGGCACTGAAGCTTTCTTT.

The CDR3 is CASSSRGLSTDTQYF. Written as DNA, the CDR3 is TGTGCCAGCAGCTCCAGGGGGCTTAGCACAGATACGCAGTATTTT. The J gene is TRBJ2-3, the V gene TRBV7-9; 8 positions match TRBD1. The CDR3 runs to 15 residues. The J segment lost 0 bases and the V segment lost 4 bases, leaving 3 bases of the junction unmatched. In germline, CDR1 is SEHNR, CDR2 FQNEAQ (reference sequence).

This rearrangement joins TRBV2 to TRBJ2-2; 9 bases map to TRBD2. With 8 bases clipped from V and 3 bases from J, the junction kept 7 bases outside the gene matches. CDR3 length: 15 residues. Germline V gives CDR1 SNHLY, CDR2 FYNNEI. The CDR3: CASRTSGGHTGELFF. The CDR3 nucleotides are TGTGCCAGCCGCACCAGCGGGGGGCACACCGGGGAGCTGTTTTTT. Looking up the rest from reference TRBV2 and TRBJ2-2 gives the full variable domain: EPEVTQTPSHQVTQMGQEVILRCVPISNHLYFYWYRQILGQKVEFLVSFYNNEISEKSEIFDDQFSVERPDGSNFTLKIRSTKLEDSAMYFCASRTSGGHTGELFFGEGSRLTVL.

The J gene is TRBJ2-5, the V gene TRBV20-1, with TRBD1 matching over 9 bases. Germline CDR1 is DFQATT and CDR2 is SNEGSKA (reference sequence). The V and J ends lost 5 bases and 5 bases, in that order; junction bases with no gene match: 9. The CDR3 covers 14 residues. The CDR3 sequence is CSAPRQGERETQYF. In nucleotides, the CDR3 is TGCAGTGCTCCTAGACAGGGGGAAAGGGAGACCCAGTACTTC.

CDR3 DNA sequence: TGTGCCAGCAGACCACTAGCGGGAGTAACCGGGGAGCTGTTTTTT. Its translation: CASRPLAGVTGELFF. This rearrangement joins TRBV6-5 to TRBJ2-2, with 11 bases identical to TRBD2. The CDR3 runs 15 residues. Losses at the gene ends were 6 bases for V and 5 bases for J; bases not matched to a gene: 5. The germline V gene has CDR1 MNHEY and CDR2 SVGAGI.

This chain joins TRBV30 and TRBJ1-2; no clear D gene. Trimming stripped 0 bases from V and 7 bases from J, with 12 bases between. This CDR3 contains 13 residues. From germline, CDR1 is GTSNPN and CDR2 SVGIG (reference sequence). Written as DNA, the CDR3 is TGTGCCTGGAGTGTCGACGTATTCTTTGGCTACACCTTC. The encoded protein is CAWSVDVFFGYTF.

This chain links TRBV7-9 with TRBJ1-2; D is unresolved. This CDR3 region has 13 residues. Trimming took off 3 bases at V and 4 bases at J, with 9 bases between the two ends. Germline V gene sequence: CDR1 SEHNR, CDR2 FQNEAQ (reference sequence). The CDR3 reads CASSFAGSYGYTF. The CDR3 DNA reads TGTGCCAGCAGCTTTGCCGGGAGCTATGGCTACACCTTC. Based on the CDR3 plus reference TRBV7-9 and TRBJ1-2, the full variable domain is DTGVSQNPRHKITKRGQNVTFRCDPISEHNRLYWYRQTLGQGPEFLTYFQNEAQLEKSRLLSDRFSAERPKGSFSTLEIQRTEQGDSAMYLCASSFAGSYGYTFGSGTRLTVV.

This clonotype has just a few counts. The rearrangement joins TRBV6-6 to TRBJ2-7; D is ambiguous. From germline, CDR1 is MNHNY and CDR2 SVGAGI (reference sequence). Trimming shortened V by 4 bases and J by 5 bases, and 12 bases separated the two germline ends. The CDR3 totals 13 residues. In DNA, the CDR3 is TGTGCCAGCAGTTCTACCACTGTCCACGAGCAGTACTTC. Translating gives CASSSTTVHEQYF.

This chain connects TRBV15 to TRBJ2-7; 7 nucleotides line up with TRBD1. V dropped 6 bases and J dropped 2; count of bases not matched to a gene: 4. The CDR3 is made up of 13 amino acids. Per the germline V gene, CDR1 is LNHNV and CDR2 is YYDKDF (reference sequence). CDR3 region: CATRAGGTYEQYF. The DNA of the CDR3 is TGTGCCACCAGGGCAGGGGGAACCTACGAGCAGTACTTC.

The V gene is TRBV29-1, the J gene TRBJ2-7; D ambiguous. The V and J ends lost 1 base and 4 bases respectively, with 5 bases between them. CDR3 size: 11 residues. Germline V gene sequence: CDR1 SQVTM, CDR2 ANQGSEA. CDR3 region: CSVEVAYEQYF. The CDR3 DNA sequence: TGCAGCGTTGAAGTGGCTTACGAGCAGTACTTC.

The chain uses TRBV5-1 and TRBJ1-2; TRBD1 might be the D (6 bases). Between the trimmed V and J ends, which lost 4 bases and 4 bases, there was a span of 17 bases. Looked up from germline, CDR1 is SGHRS and CDR2 is YFSETQ. There are 15 residues in the CDR3. CDR3 in DNA: TGCGCCAGCAGCCCCGTCGGACAGACTTCCTATGGCTACACCTTC. Translated, it gives CASSPVGQTSYGYTF.

The chain is built from TRBV7-2 and TRBJ1-1; D call uncertain. Per the germline V gene, CDR1 is SGHTA and CDR2 is FQGNSA. Trimming left V 5 bases short and J 0 bases short, with 7 bases between. This CDR3 spans 13 amino acids. For the CDR3, the DNA is TGTGCCAGCAGCCGACCGCTGAACACTGAAGCTTTCTTT. Translation gives CASSRPLNTEAFF.

The chain carries TRBV6-1 and TRBJ1-2; D is unresolved. Trimming took off 1 base at V and 8 bases at J, with 8 bases between the two ends. CDR1 is MNHNS and CDR2 is SASEGT in the germline V gene. CDR3 length equals 12 residues. The DNA of the CDR3 is TGTGCCAGCAGTGAAGAGTTTAGCGGCTACACCTTC. Translation gives CASSEEFSGYTF.

The chain carries TRBV24-1 and TRBJ2-3; D gene unclear. Per the germline V gene, CDR1 is KGHDR and CDR2 is SFDVKD. Deletions cut 5 bases from V and 0 bases from J, with 5 bases between. The CDR3 has 13 residues. CDR3 nucleotides: TGTGCCACCAGTGTCGACAGCACAGATACGCAGTATTTT. Translated: CATSVDSTDTQYF.

This chain links TRBV28 with TRBJ2-7; 7 nucleotides match TRBD2. The germline V gene has CDR1 MDHEN and CDR2 SYDVKM. This CDR3 is built from 16 residues. Trimming at V came to 7 bases and at J to 4 bases, leaving 16 bases not matched to a gene. Here the CDR3 reads CASTPTRTPGRYEQYF. In nucleotides, the CDR3 is TGTGCCAGCACCCCAACACGGACCCCCGGGAGGTACGAGCAGTACTTC.

This clonotype was seen more than once but under ten times. The V call is TRBV29-1, the J call TRBJ2-7; TRBD1 agrees at 8 bases. The J segment lost 6 bases and the V segment lost 0 bases, leaving 7 bases of the junction unmatched. CDR1 is SQVTM, CDR2 ANQGSEA, per germline. The CDR3 spans 14 residues. CDR3 in DNA: TGCAGCGTTGAAGACCGGGACAGGAGTGTCGAGCAGTACTTC. Protein product: CSVEDRDRSVEQYF.

This clonotype was seen a few times. The J gene is TRBJ2-1, the V gene TRBV5-1, with D possibly TRBD1 on 5 matching bases. The germline V gene has CDR1 SGHRS and CDR2 YFSETQ. This CDR3 has 14 residues. V was clipped by 0 bases and J by 7 bases, with 11 bases between them. The CDR3 DNA reads TGCGCCAGCAGCTTGGGACAGAAGCTAAATGAGCAGTTCTTC. It specifies CASSLGQKLNEQFF.

A few counts support this clonotype. V is TRBV12-3 or TRBV12-4 and J is TRBJ1-5; no clear D gene. The CDR3 contains 14 residues. V was clipped by 3 bases and J by 6 bases, with 12 bases between them. This CDR3 reads CASSLALGSQPQHF. CDR3 coding DNA: TGTGCCAGCAGTTTGGCCTTGGGGTCTCAGCCCCAGCATTTT.

This clonotype was counted many times. V usage is TRBV7-2 and J usage is TRBJ2-7, with TRBD2 as a possible D gene (5 bases). This CDR3 is 13 amino acids long. The V gene lost 4 bases and the J gene lost 3 bases, with 10 bases spanning the gap. CDR1 and CDR2 from the germline V gene are SGHTA and FQGNSA. CDR3 in DNA: TGTGCCAGCAGCTCCGACTACCGCTACGAGCAGTACTTC. Its protein is CASSSDYRYEQYF.

J is TRBJ1-5 and V is TRBV19, with a tentative D call TRBD1 (6 bases). The CDR3 is made up of 13 amino acids. Germline CDR1 LNHDA, CDR2 SQIVND (reference sequence). Between the trimmed V and J ends, which lost 7 bases and 7 bases, there was a span of 14 bases. In nucleotides, the CDR3 is TGTGCCAGTACCGGGGGGGGCCGCCAGCCCCAGCATTTT. Translating it yields CASTGGGRQPQHF.